The clone carrying this T cell receptor beta chain was detected only once. V gave up 2 bases and J gave up 1 base; unmatched junction bases: 10. This CDR3 contains 20 residues. The germline V gene encodes CDR1 MNHNS and CDR2 SASEGT. The time point: pretreatment peripheral blood. The record originates from a study of PD-L1 blockade in urothelial cancer. TCRdb's copy holds only in-frame clones and misses some; the assay was immunoSEQ multiplex PCR. Counted here are approximately 71,000 clones, about four fifths occurring once; the ten biggest clones make up roughly 8.3%. This TCR came from a woman aged 70-85 years with urothelial cancer. The chain combines TRBV6-1 with TRBJ2-1; 14 nucleotides align to TRBD2. Source: PBMCs, taken around atezolizumab (anti-PD-L1) treatment. The CDR3 nucleotides read TGTGCCAGCAGTGAACAAACGGGACTAGCGGGAGTTGGGTCCTACAATGAGCAGTTCTTC. It specifies CASSEQTGLAGVGSYNEQFF.